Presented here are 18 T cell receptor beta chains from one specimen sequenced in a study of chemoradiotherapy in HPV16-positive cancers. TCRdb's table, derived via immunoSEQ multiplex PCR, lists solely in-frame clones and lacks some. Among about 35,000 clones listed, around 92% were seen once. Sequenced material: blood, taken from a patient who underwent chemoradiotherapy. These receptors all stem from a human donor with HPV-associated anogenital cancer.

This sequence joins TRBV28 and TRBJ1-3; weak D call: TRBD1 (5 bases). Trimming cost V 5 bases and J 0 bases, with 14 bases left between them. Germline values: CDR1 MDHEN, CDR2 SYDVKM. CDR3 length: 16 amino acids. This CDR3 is CASSLGGGISGNTIYF. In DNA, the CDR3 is TGTGCCAGCAGTCTCGGTGGGGGGATCTCTGGAAACACCATATATTTT.

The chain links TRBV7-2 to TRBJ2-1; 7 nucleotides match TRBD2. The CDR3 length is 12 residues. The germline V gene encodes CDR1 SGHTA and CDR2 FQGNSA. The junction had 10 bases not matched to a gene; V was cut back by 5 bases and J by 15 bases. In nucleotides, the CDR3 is TGTGCCAGCAGCCTCGGAGCGGGGATGGGGTTCTTC. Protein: CASSLGAGMGFF. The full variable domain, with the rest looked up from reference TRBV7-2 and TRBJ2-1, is GAGVSQSPSNKVTEKGKDVELRCDPISGHTALYWYRQSLGQGLEFLIYFQGNSAPDKSGLPSDRFSAERTGGSVSTLTIQRTQQEDSAVYLCASSLGAGMGFFGPGTRLTVL.

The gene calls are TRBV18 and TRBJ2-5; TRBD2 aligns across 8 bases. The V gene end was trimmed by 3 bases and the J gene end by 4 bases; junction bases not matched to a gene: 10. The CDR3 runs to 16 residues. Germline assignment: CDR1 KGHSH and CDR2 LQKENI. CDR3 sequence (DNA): TGTGCCAGCTCACCCTCCGGCAGCGGGGGAGGAGAGACCCAGTACTTC. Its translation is CASSPSGSGGGETQYF.

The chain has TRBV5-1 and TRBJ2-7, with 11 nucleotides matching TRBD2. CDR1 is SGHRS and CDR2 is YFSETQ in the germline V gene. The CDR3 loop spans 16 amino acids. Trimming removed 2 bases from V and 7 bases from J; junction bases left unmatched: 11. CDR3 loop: CASSLSRVAGGQEQYF. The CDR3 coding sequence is TGCGCCAGCAGCTTATCCCGGGTAGCGGGGGGGCAAGAGCAGTACTTC.

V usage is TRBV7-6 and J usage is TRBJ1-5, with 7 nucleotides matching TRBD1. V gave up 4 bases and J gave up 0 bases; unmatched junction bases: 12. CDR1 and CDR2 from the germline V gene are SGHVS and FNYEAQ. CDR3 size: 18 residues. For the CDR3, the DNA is TGTGCCAGCAGCTCCCGGGACAGAGGGCCCTATAGCAATCAGCCCCAGCATTTT. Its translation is CASSSRDRGPYSNQPQHF.

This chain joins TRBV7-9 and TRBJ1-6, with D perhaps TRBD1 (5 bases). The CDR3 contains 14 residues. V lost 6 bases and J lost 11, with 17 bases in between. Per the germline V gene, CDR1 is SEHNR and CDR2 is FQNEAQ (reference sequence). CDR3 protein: CASSVQVFGAPLHF. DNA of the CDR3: TGTGCCAGCAGTGTACAGGTCTTCGGGGCACCCCTCCACTTT.

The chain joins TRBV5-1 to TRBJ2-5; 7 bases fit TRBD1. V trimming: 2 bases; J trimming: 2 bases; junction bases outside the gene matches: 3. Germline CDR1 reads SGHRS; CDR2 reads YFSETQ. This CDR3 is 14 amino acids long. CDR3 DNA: TGCGCCAGCAGCTTCTTGACAGGGCAAGAGACCCAGTACTTC. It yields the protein CASSFLTGQETQYF. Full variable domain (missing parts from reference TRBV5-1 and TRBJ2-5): KAGVTQTPRYLIKTRGQQVTLSCSPISGHRSVSWYQQTPGQGLQFLFEYFSETQRNKGNFPGRFSGRQFSNSRSEMNVSTLELGDSALYLCASSFLTGQETQYFGPGTRLLVL.

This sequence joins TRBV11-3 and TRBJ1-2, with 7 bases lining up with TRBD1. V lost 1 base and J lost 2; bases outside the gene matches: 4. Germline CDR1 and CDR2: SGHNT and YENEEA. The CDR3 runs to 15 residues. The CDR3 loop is CASSLVGRGNYGYTF. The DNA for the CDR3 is TGTGCCAGCAGCTTAGTGGGCAGGGGGAACTATGGCTACACCTTC.

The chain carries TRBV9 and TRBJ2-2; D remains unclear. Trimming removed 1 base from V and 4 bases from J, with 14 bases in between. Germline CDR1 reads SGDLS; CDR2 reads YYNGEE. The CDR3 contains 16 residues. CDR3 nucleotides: TGTGCCAGCAGCGTATGGGCACTCACGGGCACCGGGGAGCTGTTTTTT. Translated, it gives CASSVWALTGTGELFF.

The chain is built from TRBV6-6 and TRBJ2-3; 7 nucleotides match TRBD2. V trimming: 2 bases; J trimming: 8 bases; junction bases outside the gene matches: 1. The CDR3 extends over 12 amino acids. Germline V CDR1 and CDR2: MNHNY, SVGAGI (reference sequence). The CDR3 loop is CASSYQRGTQYF. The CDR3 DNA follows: TGTGCCAGCAGTTACCAGCGGGGTACGCAGTATTTT.

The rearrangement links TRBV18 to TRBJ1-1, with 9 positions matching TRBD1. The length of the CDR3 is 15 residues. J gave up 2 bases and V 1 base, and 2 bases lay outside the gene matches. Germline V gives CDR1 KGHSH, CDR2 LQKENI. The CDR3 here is CASSPRTGENTEAFF. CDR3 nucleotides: TGTGCCAGCTCACCACGGACAGGGGAAAACACTGAAGCTTTCTTT.

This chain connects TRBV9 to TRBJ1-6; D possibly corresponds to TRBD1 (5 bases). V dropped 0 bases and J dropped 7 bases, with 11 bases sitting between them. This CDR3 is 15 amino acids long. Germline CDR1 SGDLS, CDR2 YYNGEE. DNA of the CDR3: TGTGCCAGCAGCGTAGGGGGCAATCCGAATTCACCCCTCCACTTT. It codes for CASSVGGNPNSPLHF. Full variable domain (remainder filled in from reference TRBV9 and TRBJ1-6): DSGVTQTPKHLITATGQRVTLRCSPRSGDLSVYWYQQSLDQGLQFLIQYYNGEERAKGNILERFSAQQFPDLHSELNLSSLELGDSALYFCASSVGGNPNSPLHFGNGTRLTVT.

The CDR3 spells CASSSQEGRYNSPLHF. The CDR3, as DNA: TGTGCCAGCAGCTCTCAGGAGGGCCGCTATAATTCACCCCTCCACTTT. The chain combines TRBV7-6 with TRBJ1-6; D not certain. Trimming removed 4 bases at V and 3 bases at J, with 13 bases between. The germline gives CDR1 SGHVS, CDR2 FNYEAQ. CDR3 length: 16 residues.

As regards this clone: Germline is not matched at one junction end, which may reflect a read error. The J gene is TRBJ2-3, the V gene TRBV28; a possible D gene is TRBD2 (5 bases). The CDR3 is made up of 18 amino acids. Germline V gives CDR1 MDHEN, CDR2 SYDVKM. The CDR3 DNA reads TGTGCCAGCGGCATTCCGAAATACGAATGGGCTAGCACGGATACGCAGTATTTT. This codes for CASGIPKYEWASTDTQYF.

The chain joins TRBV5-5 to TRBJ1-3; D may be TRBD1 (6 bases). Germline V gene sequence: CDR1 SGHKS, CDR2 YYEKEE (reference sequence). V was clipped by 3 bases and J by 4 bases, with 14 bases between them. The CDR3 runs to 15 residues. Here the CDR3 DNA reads TGTGCCAGCAGCTCACGGCCAGGGACAGGAAACACCATATATTTT. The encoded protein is CASSSRPGTGNTIYF.

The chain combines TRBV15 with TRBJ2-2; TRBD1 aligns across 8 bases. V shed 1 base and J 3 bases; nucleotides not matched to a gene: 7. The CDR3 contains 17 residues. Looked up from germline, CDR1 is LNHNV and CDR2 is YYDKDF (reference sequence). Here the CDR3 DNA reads TGTGCCACCAGCAGAGGGGGCAGGGGGCATTACACCGGGGAGCTGTTTTTT. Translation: CATSRGGRGHYTGELFF.

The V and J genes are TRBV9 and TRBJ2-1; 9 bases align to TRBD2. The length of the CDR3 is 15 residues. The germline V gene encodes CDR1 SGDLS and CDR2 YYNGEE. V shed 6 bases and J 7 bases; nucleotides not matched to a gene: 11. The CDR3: CASNPGTSPTNEQFF. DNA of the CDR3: TGTGCCAGCAACCCGGGGACTAGCCCTACTAATGAGCAGTTCTTC.

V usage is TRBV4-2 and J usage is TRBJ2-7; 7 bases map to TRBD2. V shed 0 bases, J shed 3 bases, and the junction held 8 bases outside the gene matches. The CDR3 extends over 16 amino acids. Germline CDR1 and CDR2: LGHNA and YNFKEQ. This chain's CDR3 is CASSQEGEGTHYEQYF. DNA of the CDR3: TGTGCCAGCAGCCAAGAAGGGGAGGGGACCCACTACGAGCAGTACTTC.